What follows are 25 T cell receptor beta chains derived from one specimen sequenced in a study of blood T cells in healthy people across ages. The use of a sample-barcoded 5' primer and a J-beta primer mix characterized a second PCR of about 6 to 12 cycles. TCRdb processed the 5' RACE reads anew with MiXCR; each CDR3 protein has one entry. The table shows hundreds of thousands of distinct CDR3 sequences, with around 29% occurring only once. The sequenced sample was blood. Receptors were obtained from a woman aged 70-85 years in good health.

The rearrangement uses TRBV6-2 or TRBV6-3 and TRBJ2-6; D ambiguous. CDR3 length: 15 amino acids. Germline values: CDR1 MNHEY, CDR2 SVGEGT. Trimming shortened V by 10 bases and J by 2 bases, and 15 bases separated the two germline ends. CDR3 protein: CAIGPSLTGANVLTF. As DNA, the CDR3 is TGTGCCATCGGCCCTTCCTTGACTGGGGCCAACGTCCTGACTTTC.

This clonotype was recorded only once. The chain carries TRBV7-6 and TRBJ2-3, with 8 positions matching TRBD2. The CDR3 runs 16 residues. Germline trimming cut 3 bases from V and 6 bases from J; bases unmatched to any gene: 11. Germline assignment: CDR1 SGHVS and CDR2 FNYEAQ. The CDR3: CASSLASGRFRDTQYF. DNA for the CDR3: TGTGCCAGCAGCTTGGCCAGCGGGAGATTTCGGGATACGCAGTATTTT.

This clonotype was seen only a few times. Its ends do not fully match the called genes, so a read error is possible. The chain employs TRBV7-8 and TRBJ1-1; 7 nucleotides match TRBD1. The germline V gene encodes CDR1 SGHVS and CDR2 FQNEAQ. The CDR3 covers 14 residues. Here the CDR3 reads CASSLGTARAEAFF. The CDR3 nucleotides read TGTGCCAGTAGCTTAGGGACAGCCAGGGCTGAAGCTTTCTTT.

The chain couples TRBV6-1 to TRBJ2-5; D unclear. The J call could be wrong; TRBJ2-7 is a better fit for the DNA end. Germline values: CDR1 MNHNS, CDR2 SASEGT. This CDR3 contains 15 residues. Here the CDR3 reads CASSEVYGSVDEQYF. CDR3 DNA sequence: TGTGCCAGCAGTGAAGTGTACGGTAGTGTCGACGAGCAGTACTTC.

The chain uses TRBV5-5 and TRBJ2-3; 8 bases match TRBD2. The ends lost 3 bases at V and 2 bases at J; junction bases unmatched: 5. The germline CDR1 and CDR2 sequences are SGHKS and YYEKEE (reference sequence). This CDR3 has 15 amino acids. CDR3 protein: CASSSAGVFTDTQYF. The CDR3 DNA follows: TGTGCCAGCAGCTCAGCGGGGGTATTCACAGATACGCAGTATTTT.

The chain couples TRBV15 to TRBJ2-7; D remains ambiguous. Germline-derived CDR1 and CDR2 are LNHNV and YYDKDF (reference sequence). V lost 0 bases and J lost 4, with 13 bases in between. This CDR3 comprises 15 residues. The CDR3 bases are TGTGCCACCAGCAGAGATCTTCCCCTCCCATACGAGCAGTACTTC. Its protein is CATSRDLPLPYEQYF.

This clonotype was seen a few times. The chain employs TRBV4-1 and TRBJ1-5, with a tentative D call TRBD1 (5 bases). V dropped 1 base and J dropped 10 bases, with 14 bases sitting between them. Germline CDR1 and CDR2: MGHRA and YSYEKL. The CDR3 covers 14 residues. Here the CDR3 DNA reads TGCGCCAGCAGCCAAGGGGGGGACTCGCAACCCCAGCATTTT. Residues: CASSQGGDSQPQHF.

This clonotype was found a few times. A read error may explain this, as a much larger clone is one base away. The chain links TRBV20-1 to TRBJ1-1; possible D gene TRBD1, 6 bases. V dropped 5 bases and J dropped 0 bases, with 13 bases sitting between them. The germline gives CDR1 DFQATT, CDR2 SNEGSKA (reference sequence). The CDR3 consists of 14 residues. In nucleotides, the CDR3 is TGCAGTGCTGCGCGACAGGACATGAACACTGAAGCTTTCTTT. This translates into CSAARQDMNTEAFF.

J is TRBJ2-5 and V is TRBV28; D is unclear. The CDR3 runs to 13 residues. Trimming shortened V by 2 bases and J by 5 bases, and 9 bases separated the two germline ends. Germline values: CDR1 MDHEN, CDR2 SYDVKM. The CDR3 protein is CASSLEGLETQYF. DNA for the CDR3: TGTGCCAGCAGTTTAGAAGGGTTGGAGACCCAGTACTTC. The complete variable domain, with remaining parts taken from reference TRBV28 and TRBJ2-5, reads DVKVTQSSRYLVKRTGEKVFLECVQDMDHENMFWYRQDPGLGLRLIYFSYDVKMKEKGDIPEGYSVSREKKERFSLILESASTNQTSMYLCASSLEGLETQYFGPGTRLLVL.

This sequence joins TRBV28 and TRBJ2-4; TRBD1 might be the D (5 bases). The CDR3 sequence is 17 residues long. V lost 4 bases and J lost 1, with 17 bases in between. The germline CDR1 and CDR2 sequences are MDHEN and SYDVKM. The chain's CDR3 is CASSSDAKGWAKNIQYF. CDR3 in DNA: TGTGCCAGCAGTTCAGACGCGAAGGGGTGGGCCAAAAACATTCAGTACTTC.

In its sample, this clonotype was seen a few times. The CDR3 DNA sequence: TGCGCCAGCAGTGTTGGGCAAGCCGGTAATTCACCCCTCCACTTT. Amino acid sequence: CASSVGQAGNSPLHF. The chain joins TRBV10-1 to TRBJ1-6; the D is unclear. With 4 bases removed from V and 6 bases from J, the gap between germline ends came to 13 bases. The CDR3 has 15 residues. Per germline, CDR1 WNHNN and CDR2 SYGVQD (reference sequence).

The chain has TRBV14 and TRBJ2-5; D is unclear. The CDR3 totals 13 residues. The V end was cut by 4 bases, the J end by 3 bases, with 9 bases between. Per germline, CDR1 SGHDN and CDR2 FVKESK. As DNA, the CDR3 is TGTGCCAGCAGCCTACCACCAGAAGAGACCCAGTACTTC. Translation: CASSLPPEETQYF.

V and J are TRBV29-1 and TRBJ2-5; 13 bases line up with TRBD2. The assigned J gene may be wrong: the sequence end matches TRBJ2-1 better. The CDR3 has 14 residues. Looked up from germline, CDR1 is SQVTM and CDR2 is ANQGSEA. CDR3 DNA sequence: TGCAGCGTCCCTAGGACTAGCGGGAGATATGAGCAGTTCTTC. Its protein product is CSVPRTSGRYEQFF.

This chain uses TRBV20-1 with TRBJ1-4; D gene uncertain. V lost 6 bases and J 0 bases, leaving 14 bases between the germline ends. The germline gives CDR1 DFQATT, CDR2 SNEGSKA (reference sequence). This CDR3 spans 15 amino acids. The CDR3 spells CSALAASATNEKLFF. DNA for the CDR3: TGCAGTGCCCTGGCAGCTTCAGCAACTAATGAAAAACTGTTTTTT.

This CDR3 is CASSASGIITDTQYF. The CDR3 DNA reads as TGTGCCAGCAGTGCCAGCGGGATTATCACAGATACGCAGTATTTT. V usage is TRBV9 and J usage is TRBJ2-3; 7 positions match TRBD2. Germline V gene sequence: CDR1 SGDLS, CDR2 YYNGEE. The CDR3 is 15 amino acids. Trimming took 5 bases from V and 2 from J; bases not matched to a gene: 8.

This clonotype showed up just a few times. CDR3: CASSTPTFGYGYTF. CDR3 DNA: TGTGCCAGCAGTACACCGACCTTCGGATATGGCTACACCTTC. The chain uses TRBV6-1 and TRBJ1-2; no clear D. This CDR3 is built from 14 residues. Trimming removed 5 bases at V and 5 bases at J, with 15 bases between. CDR1 is MNHNS and CDR2 is SASEGT in the germline V gene.

CDR3 region: CATKYRGSTDTQYF. DNA of the CDR3: TGTGCCACCAAATACAGGGGTAGCACAGATACGCAGTATTTT. The chain uses TRBV12-3 or TRBV12-4 and TRBJ2-3, with 7 nucleotides matching TRBD1. J gave up 0 bases and V 10 bases, and 7 bases lay outside the gene matches. The CDR3 is 14 residues long.

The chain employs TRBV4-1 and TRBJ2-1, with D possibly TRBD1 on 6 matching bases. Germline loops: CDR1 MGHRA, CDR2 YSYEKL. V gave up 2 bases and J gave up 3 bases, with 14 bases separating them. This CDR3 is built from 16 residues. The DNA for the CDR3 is TGCGCCAGCAGCCAAACAGGGAGATCCCGCTACAATGAGCAGTTCTTC. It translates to CASSQTGRSRYNEQFF.

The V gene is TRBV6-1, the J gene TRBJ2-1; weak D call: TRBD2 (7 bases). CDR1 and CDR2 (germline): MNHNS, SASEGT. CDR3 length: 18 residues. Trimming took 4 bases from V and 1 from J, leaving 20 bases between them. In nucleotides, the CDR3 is TGTGCCAGCAGTGTCCGGGGAGGGGGGTCCCGGTCCTACAATGAGCAGTTCTTC. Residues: CASSVRGGGSRSYNEQFF.

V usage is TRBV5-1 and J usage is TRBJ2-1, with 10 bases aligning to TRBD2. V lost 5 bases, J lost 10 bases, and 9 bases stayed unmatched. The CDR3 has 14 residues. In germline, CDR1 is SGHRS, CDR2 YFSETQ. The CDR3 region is CASSPLAGADEQFF. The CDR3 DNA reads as TGCGCCAGCAGTCCTCTAGCGGGAGCAGACGAGCAGTTCTTC.

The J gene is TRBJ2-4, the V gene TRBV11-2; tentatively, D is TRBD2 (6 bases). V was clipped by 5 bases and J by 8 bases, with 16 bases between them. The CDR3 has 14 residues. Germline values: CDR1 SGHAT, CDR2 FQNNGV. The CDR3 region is CASSPGLLGDIQYF. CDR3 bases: TGTGCCAGCAGCCCGGGACTCCTTGGGGACATTCAGTACTTC.

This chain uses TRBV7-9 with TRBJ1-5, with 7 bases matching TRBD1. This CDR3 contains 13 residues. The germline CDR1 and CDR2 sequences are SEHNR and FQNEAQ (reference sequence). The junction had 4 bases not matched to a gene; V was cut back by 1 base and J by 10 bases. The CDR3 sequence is CASSLEGQAPQHF. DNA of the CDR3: TGTGCCAGCAGCTTAGAAGGACAGGCACCCCAGCATTTT.

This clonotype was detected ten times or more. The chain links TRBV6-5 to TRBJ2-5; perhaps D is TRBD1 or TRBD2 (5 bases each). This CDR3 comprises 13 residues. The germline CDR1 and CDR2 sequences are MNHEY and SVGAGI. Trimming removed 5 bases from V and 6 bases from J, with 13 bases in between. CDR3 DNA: TGTGCCAGCAGTCGCGCCGAGGGGAAGACCCAGTACTTC. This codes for CASSRAEGKTQYF.

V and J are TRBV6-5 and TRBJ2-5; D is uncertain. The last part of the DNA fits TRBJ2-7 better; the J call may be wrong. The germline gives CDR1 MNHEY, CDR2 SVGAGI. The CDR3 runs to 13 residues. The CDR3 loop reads CASSYDGNYEQYF. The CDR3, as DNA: TGTGCCAGCAGTTACGATGGAAACTACGAGCAGTACTTC.

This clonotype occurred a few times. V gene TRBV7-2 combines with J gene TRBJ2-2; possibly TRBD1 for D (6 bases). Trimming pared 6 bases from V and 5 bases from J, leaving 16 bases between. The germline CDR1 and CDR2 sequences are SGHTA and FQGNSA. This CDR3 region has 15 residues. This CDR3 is CASRSTGIGTGELFF. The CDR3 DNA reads TGTGCCAGCAGATCCACAGGGATCGGGACCGGGGAGCTGTTTTTT.